The rows below give T cell receptor beta chains drawn from one sample of a study of T cells after yellow fever vaccination. TCRdb redid the calling of the 5' RACE reads with MiXCR, one entry per CDR3 protein. This repertoire shows about 68,000 distinct CDR3 sequences, under 8% found once; its top ten account for about 40%. This material consisted of CD8+ T cells sorted from PBMCs, taken 45 days after the first yellow fever vaccination. Source of these receptors: a man aged 18 to 30 who received the YFV17D yellow fever vaccine. CDR3s include the opening cysteine and the closing phenylalanine or tryptophan. Fields, in order: J gene, V gene, clone size, D gene, CDR3 DNA, CDR3 protein. D genes are given only for firm matches. Expanded clones get a size class; other rows say once, few or many, or leave the size out.

TRBJ2-1 TRBV4-1 NA NA TGCGCCAGCAGCCAAGATTCAGAGGATGAGCAGTTCTTC CASSQDSEDEQFF
TRBJ2-2 TRBV7-6 many TRBD1 TGTGCCAGCAGCGTACCTGCCGGGACAGGGAACACCGGGGAGCTGTTTTTT CASSVPAGTGNTGELFF
TRBJ2-1 TRBV4-2 many NA TGTGCCAGCAGCCACGGAGGTCTCAATGAGCAGTTCTTC CASSHGGLNEQFF
TRBJ2-3 TRBV7-6 NA NA TGTGCCAGCAGCTTAATTTGGGGGGGCGCAGATACGCAGTATTTT CASSLIWGGADTQYF
TRBJ2-1 TRBV12-3/TRBV12-4 many NA TGTGCCAGCAGTTCGATGAACTACAATGAGCAGTTCTTC CASSSMNYNEQFF
TRBJ2-7 TRBV29-1 NA TRBD1 TGCAGCGTTGAATGCGACAGGGAACCCATCGAGCAGTACTTC CSVECDREPIEQYF
TRBJ1-1 TRBV7-9 many NA TGTGCCAGCAGCCAGAACAGACTGAACACTGAAGCTTTCTTT CASSQNRLNTEAFF
TRBJ2-1 TRBV5-1 many TRBD2 TGCGCCAGCAGCTTATCATCCCTAGCGGGGGGGACCTTCGAGGAGCAGTTCTTC CASSLSSLAGGTFEEQFF
TRBJ2-1 TRBV20-1 few NA TGCAGTGCTAGTGACAGCTCCTACAATGAGCAGTTCTTC CSASDSSYNEQFF
TRBJ2-1 TRBV7-2 many TRBD1 TGTGCCAGCAGCGCGACAGGGGACAATGAGCAGTTCTTC CASSATGDNEQFF
TRBJ2-7 TRBV10-1 many NA TGCGCCAGCAGTGAGTCGGGGCAGGGGAGCTCCTACGAGCAGTACTTC CASSESGQGSSYEQYF
TRBJ2-5 TRBV7-3 many NA TGTGCCAGCAGCTTAACGAGTGGAGGCCCCCAGTACTTC CASSLTSGGPQYF
TRBJ2-7 TRBV23-1 NA TRBD2 TGCGCCAGCAGTCCCCGGGGGGGGGGTTACTACGAGCAGTACTTC CASSPRGGGYYEQYF
TRBJ1-5 TRBV12-3/TRBV12-4 many NA TGTGCCAGCAGTGGGGCAGGGTGGGATCAGCCCCAGCATTTT CASSGAGWDQPQHF
TRBJ2-2 TRBV29-1 many NA TGCAGCGTTCGGGTCGCGGACACCGGGGAGCTGTTTTTT CSVRVADTGELFF
TRBJ2-1 TRBV5-1 few NA TGCGCCAGCAGCCCCTGGACAAGTGAGCAGTTCTTC CASSPWTSEQFF
TRBJ2-1 TRBV28 many NA TGTGCCAGCAGTTTTATCCTTCACTCCTACAATGAGCAGTTCTTC CASSFILHSYNEQFF
TRBJ2-7 TRBV27 many TRBD1 TGTGCCAGCAGTCTGGACAGGGTGGACGAGCAGTACTTC CASSLDRVDEQYF
TRBJ2-7 TRBV5-1 few NA TGCGCCAGCAGCTTGGATTGGTCTTTTGCCTACGAGCAGTACTTC CASSLDWSFAYEQYF
TRBJ2-3 TRBV12-3/TRBV12-4 many NA TGTGCCAGCAGTTTAACATTGGCCAATACAGGGGATACGCAGTATTTT CASSLTLANTGDTQYF
TRBJ1-2 TRBV6-2/TRBV6-3 NA TRBD1 TGTGCCAGCAGTTACACGGCGTTACCTGGGACAGGTTTATATGGCTACACCTTC CASSYTALPGTGLYGYTF
TRBJ2-7 TRBV10-1 many NA TGCGCCAGCGGAAAATTCGGACACAACTCCTACGAGCAGTACTTC CASGKFGHNSYEQYF
TRBJ1-1 TRBV28 many NA TGTGCCAGCAGTTTCAGCAGGGCGAACACTGAAGCTTTCTTT CASSFSRANTEAFF
TRBJ1-3 TRBV4-1 many NA TGCGCCAGCAGCCTAAGACAGGCTGGAAACACCATATATTTT CASSLRQAGNTIYF
TRBJ2-1 TRBV11-2 many TRBD2 TGTGCCAGCAGCTTAGGTCGCGTGGAAGCGGGGGGGGACAATGAGCAGTTCTTC CASSLGRVEAGGDNEQFF
TRBJ1-6 TRBV14 many NA TGTGCCAGCAGCGAAGGGACTCCCCTCCACTTT CASSEGTPLHF
TRBJ1-1 TRBV25-1 NA NA TGTGCCAGCAGTGACAGGGTTAGGATGGCTTTCTTT CASSDRVRMAFF
TRBJ2-7 TRBV20-1 many NA TGCAGTGCTAGAGATACCAGGGATAACGAGCAGTACTTC CSARDTRDNEQYF
TRBJ2-7 TRBV9 NA TRBD2 TGTGCCAGCAGCTTAGAGCGGGGAGCCACCTACGAGCAGTACTTC CASSLERGATYEQYF
TRBJ2-2 TRBV29-1 many TRBD1 TGCAGCGTTGAAGATCCGACAGGGATCACCGGGGAGCTGTTTTTT CSVEDPTGITGELFF
TRBJ2-2 TRBV10-3 NA NA TGTGCCATCAGCCCAGGGGTCGTCTGCGGGGAGCTGTTTTTT CAISPGVVCGELFF
TRBJ2-1 TRBV5-4 few TRBD1 TGTGCCAGCAGCGGAGGACAGGAGAGCTCCTACAATGAGCAGTTCTTC CASSGGQESSYNEQFF
TRBJ2-7 TRBV29-1 many TRBD1 TGCAGCGTAGGACAGGCCTACGAGCAGTACTTC CSVGQAYEQYF
TRBJ2-1 TRBV5-4 many TRBD2 TGTGCCAGCAGCCTAGCGGGAAATTCCTACAATGAGCAGTTCTTC CASSLAGNSYNEQFF
TRBJ1-1 TRBV15 NA TRBD1 TGTGCCACCAGCATGACAGGGGGCTTCACTGAAGCTTTCTTT CATSMTGGFTEAFF
TRBJ1-5 TRBV7-8 NA TRBD1 TGTGCCAGCAGCCTAGGACAGGGGAATCAGCCCCAGCATTTT CASSLGQGNQPQHF
TRBJ2-1 TRBV9 many TRBD2 TGTGCCAGCAGCCCAGCAGCGGGGGGGCCCAATGAGCAGTTCTTC CASSPAAGGPNEQFF
TRBJ2-7 TRBV5-5 many NA TGTGCCAGCAGCTTGTCGACCGGACACGGCTACGAGCAGTACTTC CASSLSTGHGYEQYF
TRBJ2-5 TRBV28 many NA TGTGCCAGCAGTTTGCCCCATCAAGAGACCCAGTACTTC CASSLPHQETQYF
TRBJ2-3 TRBV13 few NA TGTGCCAGCAGCCCGGACGAACCCGGAAACACAGATACGCAGTATTTT CASSPDEPGNTDTQYF
TRBJ2-7 TRBV5-1 many NA TGCGCCAGCAGCTTTAGGACAGCCTACGAGCAGTACTTC CASSFRTAYEQYF
TRBJ2-2 TRBV29-1 many NA TGCAGCGTTGAAGTGCGAGGGGCCGGGGAGCTGTTTTTT CSVEVRGAGELFF
TRBJ2-1 TRBV15 many NA TGTGCCACCAGCAGAGATATGCTGAGCTCCTACAATGAGCAGTTCTTC CATSRDMLSSYNEQFF
TRBJ2-7 TRBV6-5 many TRBD1 TGTGCCAGCAGTTTCAACGAAAACAGGGGGCACGAGCAGTACTTC CASSFNENRGHEQYF
TRBJ2-7 TRBV12-3/TRBV12-4 many NA TGTGCCAGCACCTTTGGGACGGGTGCCTACGAGCAGTACTTC CASTFGTGAYEQYF
TRBJ1-5 TRBV6-2/TRBV6-3 many NA TGTGCCAGCAGTTCTTGGCAGGGAAATCTGCCCCAGCATTTT CASSSWQGNLPQHF
TRBJ2-5 TRBV27 medium-sized NA TGTGCCAGCAGTTTAGACAGCACACAAGAGACCCAGTACTTC CASSLDSTQETQYF
TRBJ1-1 TRBV20-1 many TRBD1 TGCAGTGCTAGGGGGTTACAGGGGGTGGGTGAAGCTTTCTTT CSARGLQGVGEAFF
TRBJ2-7 TRBV11-2 NA NA TGTGCCAGCGCATCCCGGGAGTTCTCCTACGAGCAGTACTTC CASASREFSYEQYF
TRBJ1-2 TRBV20-1 NA NA TGCAGTGCTAGGGACGGGGATATAAAGCGGTACTGGGGCTACACCTTC CSARDGDIKRYWGYTF
TRBJ2-2 TRBV4-1 many TRBD1 TGCGCCAGCAGCCATCTGGGGACAGGGGAGTATGACGGGGAGCTGTTTTTT CASSHLGTGEYDGELFF
TRBJ2-3 TRBV2 few TRBD2 TGTGCCAGCAGCCAGACTAGCGTTCAGACAGATACGCAGTATTTT CASSQTSVQTDTQYF
TRBJ2-3 TRBV12-3/TRBV12-4 many TRBD2 TGTGCCAGCAGTTTGCGGGGGGGCGCAGATACGCAGTATTTT CASSLRGGADTQYF
TRBJ2-1 TRBV5-1 many TRBD1 TGCGCCAGCAGCCCAGACAGGGCTCTATTATGGTTCTTC CASSPDRALLWFF
TRBJ2-7 TRBV6-5 many NA TGTGCCAGCAGTTACTCCCAAGCCTACGAGCAGTACTTC CASSYSQAYEQYF
TRBJ2-3 TRBV20-1 few NA TGCAGTGCTACCCCCCCAGTCGGGGGGCGGGATACGCAGTATTTT CSATPPVGGRDTQYF
TRBJ1-6 TRBV4-2 many TRBD1 TGTGCCAGCAGCCATGATATCCCAACAGGGGGTATCAATTCACCCCTCCACTTT CASSHDIPTGGINSPLHF